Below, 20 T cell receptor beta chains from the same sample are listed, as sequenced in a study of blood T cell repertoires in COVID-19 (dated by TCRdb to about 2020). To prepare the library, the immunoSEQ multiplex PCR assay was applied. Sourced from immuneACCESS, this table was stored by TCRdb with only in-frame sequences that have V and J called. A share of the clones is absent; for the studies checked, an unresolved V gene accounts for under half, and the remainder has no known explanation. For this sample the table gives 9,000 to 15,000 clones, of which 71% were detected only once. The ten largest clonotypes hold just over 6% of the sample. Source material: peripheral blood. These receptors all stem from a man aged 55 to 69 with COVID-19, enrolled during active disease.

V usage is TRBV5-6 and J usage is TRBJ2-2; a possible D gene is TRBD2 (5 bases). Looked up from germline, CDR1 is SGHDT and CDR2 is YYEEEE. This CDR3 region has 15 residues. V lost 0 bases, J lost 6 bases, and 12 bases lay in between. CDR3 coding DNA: TGTGCCAGCAGCTTGGGGCTAGCCCGGGCCGGGGAGCTGTTTTTT. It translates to CASSLGLARAGELFF.

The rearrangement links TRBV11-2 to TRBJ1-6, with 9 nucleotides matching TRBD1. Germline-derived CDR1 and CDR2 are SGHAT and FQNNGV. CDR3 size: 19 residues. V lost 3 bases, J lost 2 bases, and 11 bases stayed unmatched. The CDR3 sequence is CASSFDRTGALAYNSPLHF. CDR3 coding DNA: TGTGCCAGCAGCTTCGATCGGACAGGGGCCCTCGCCTATAATTCACCCCTCCACTTT.

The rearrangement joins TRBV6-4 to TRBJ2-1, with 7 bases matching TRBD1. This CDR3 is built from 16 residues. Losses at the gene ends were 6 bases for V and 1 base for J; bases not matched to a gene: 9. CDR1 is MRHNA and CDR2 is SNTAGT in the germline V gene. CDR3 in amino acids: CASSEYRGASYNEQFF. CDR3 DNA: TGTGCCAGCAGCGAATACAGGGGCGCATCCTACAATGAGCAGTTCTTC.

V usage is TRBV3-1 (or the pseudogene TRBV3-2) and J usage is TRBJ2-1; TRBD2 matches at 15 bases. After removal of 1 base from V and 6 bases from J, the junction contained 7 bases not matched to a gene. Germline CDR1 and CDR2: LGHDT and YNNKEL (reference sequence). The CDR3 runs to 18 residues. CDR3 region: CASSQGTSGRVYGNEQFF. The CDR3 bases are TGTGCCAGCAGCCAAGGGACTAGCGGGAGGGTTTACGGCAATGAGCAGTTCTTC.

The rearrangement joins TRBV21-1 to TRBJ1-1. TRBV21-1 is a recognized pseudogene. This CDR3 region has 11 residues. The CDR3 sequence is CAIPRPLEAFF. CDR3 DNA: TGTGCCATCCCGAGGCCGCTTGAAGCTTTCTTT.

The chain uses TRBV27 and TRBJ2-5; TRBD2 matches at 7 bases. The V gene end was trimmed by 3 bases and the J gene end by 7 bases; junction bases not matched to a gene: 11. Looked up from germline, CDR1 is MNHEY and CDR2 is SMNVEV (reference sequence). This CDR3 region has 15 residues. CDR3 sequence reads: CASSLRRESGGTQYF. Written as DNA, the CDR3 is TGTGCCAGCAGTTTGAGGCGGGAGTCGGGTGGGACCCAGTACTTC.

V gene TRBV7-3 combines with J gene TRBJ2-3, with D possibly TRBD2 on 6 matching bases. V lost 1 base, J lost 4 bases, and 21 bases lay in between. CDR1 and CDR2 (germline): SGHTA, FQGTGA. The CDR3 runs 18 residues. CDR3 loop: CASSLSSGGLERADTQYF. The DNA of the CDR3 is TGTGCCAGCAGCTTAAGTTCAGGAGGGCTTGAACGGGCAGATACGCAGTATTTT.

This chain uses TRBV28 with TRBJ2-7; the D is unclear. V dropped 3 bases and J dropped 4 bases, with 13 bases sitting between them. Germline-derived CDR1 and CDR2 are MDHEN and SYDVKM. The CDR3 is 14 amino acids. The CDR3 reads CASSFSGRKYEQYV. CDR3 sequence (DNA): TGTGCCAGCAGTTTTTCTGGCAGGAAGTACGAGCAGTACGTC.

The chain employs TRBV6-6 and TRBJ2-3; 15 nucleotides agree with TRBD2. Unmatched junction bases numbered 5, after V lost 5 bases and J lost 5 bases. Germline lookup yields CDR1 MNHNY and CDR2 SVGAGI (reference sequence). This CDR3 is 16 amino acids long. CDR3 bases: TGTGCCAGCAGTAGGACTAGCGGGGGGGCAGGAGATACGCAGTATTTT. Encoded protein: CASSRTSGGAGDTQYF.

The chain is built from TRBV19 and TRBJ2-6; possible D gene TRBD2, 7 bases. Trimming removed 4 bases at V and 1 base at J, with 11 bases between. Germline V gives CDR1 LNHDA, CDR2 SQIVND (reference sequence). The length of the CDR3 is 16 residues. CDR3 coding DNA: TGTGCCAGTAGTAGGGAGGGACATTCTGGGGCCAACGTCCTGACTTTC. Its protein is CASSREGHSGANVLTF.

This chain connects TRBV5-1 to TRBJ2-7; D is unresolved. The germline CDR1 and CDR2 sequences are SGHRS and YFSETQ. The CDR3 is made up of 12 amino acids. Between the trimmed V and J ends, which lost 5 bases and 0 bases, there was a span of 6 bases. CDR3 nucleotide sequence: TGCGCCAGCAGTCCTAGCTCCTACGAGCAGTACTTC. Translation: CASSPSSYEQYF.

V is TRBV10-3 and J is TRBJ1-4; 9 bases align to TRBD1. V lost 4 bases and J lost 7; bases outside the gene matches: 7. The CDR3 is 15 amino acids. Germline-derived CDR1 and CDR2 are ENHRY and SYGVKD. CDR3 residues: CAISVGDRDFEKLFF. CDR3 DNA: TGTGCCATCAGTGTGGGGGACAGGGACTTTGAAAAACTGTTTTTT.

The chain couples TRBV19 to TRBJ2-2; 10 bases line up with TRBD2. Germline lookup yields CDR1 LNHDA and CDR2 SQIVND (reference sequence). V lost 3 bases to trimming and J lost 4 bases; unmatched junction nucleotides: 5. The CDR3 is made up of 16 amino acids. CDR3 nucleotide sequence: TGTGCCAGTAGTATCAGCGGGAGGGCCTCCACCGGGGAGCTGTTTTTT. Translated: CASSISGRASTGELFF.

CDR3 residues: CASSRGLDQFF. CDR3 DNA: TGTGCCAGCAGCCGGGGACTAGATCAGTTCTTC. The chain links TRBV11-2 to TRBJ2-1, with 8 bases aligning to TRBD2. V lost 5 bases to trimming and J lost 13 bases; unmatched junction nucleotides: 4. This CDR3 region has 11 residues. Looked up from germline, CDR1 is SGHAT and CDR2 is FQNNGV. Full variable domain (remainder filled in from reference TRBV11-2 and TRBJ2-1): EAGVAQSPRYKIIEKRQSVAFWCNPISGHATLYWYQQILGQGPKLLIQFQNNGVVDDSQLPKDRFSAERLKGVDSTLKIQPAKLEDSAVYLCASSRGLDQFFGPGTRLTVL.

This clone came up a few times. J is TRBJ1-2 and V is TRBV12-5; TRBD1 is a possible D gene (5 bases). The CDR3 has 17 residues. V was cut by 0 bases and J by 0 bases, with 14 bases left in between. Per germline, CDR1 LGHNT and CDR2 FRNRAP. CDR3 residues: CASGLVDWGGANYGYTF. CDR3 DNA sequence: TGTGCTAGTGGTTTGGTAGACTGGGGAGGGGCTAACTATGGCTACACCTTC. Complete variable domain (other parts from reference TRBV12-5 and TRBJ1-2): DARVTQTPRHKVTEMGQEVTMRCQPILGHNTVFWYRQTMMQGLELLAYFRNRAPLDDSGMPKDRFSAEMPDATLATLKIQPSEPRDSAVYFCASGLVDWGGANYGYTFGSGTRLTVV.

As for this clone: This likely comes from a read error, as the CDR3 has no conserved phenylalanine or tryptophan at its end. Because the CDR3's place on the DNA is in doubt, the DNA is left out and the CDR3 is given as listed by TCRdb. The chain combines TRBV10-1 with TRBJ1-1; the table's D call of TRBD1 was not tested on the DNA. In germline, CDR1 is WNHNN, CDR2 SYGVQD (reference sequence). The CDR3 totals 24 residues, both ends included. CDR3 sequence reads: CASIGRWGRMNTEAFFGQGTRLPG.

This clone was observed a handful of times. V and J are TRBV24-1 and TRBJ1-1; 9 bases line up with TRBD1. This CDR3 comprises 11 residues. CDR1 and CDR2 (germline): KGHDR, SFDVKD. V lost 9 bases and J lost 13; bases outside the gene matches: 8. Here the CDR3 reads CATLGGQGFFF. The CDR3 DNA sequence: TGTGCCACCCTGGGGGGACAGGGTTTTTTCTTT.

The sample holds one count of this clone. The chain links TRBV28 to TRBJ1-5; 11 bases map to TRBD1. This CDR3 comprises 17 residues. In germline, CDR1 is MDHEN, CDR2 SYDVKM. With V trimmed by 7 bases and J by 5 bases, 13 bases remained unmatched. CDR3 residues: CASNSGQGDWGDQPQHF. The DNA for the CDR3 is TGTGCCAGCAATTCGGGACAGGGGGATTGGGGTGATCAGCCCCAGCATTTT.

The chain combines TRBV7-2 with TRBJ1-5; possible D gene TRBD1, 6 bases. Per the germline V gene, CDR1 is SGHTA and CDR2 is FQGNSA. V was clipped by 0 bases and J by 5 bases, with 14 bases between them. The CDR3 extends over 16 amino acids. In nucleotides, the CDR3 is TGTGCCAGCAGCTTAGCGATTCCCAGGGGAGATCAGCCCCAGCATTTT. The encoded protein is CASSLAIPRGDQPQHF.

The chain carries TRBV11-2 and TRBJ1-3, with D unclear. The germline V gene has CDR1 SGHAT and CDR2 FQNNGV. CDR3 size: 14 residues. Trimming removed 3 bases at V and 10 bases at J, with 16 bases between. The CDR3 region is CASSFGVEPGTIYF. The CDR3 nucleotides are TGTGCCAGCAGCTTCGGAGTGGAGCCTGGGACCATATATTTT.